The 14 T cell receptor beta chains below come from one sample, sequenced in a study of blood T cell repertoires in COVID-19. The table came from immunoSEQ multiplex PCR; TCRdb's copy has only in-frame clones and leaves some out. The repertoire holds just over 350,000 clones, with less than 90% as singletons. Material for sequencing was PBMCs or T cells enriched from blood (not recorded which). The origin of the receptors is a woman between 25 and 40 years old who had recovered from COVID-19.

J is TRBJ1-2 and V is TRBV28; TRBD1 aligns across 8 bases. Germline V gene lookup returns CDR1 MDHEN and CDR2 SYDVKM. V shed 5 bases, J shed 8 bases, and the junction held 19 bases outside the gene matches. The CDR3 extends over 17 amino acids. The DNA for the CDR3 is TGTGCCAGCAGTCCCCCAGTCGGGACAGGTCTAATTATCGGCTACACCTTC. Translated: CASSPPVGTGLIIGYTF.

This sequence joins TRBV19 and TRBJ2-7; 9 nucleotides agree with TRBD2. CDR1 is LNHDA, CDR2 SQIVND, per germline (reference sequence). The CDR3 is 15 residues long. The V segment lost 3 bases and the J segment 5 bases; nucleotides outside the gene matches: 8. The CDR3 sequence is CASSMALAGPDEQYF. DNA for the CDR3: TGTGCCAGTAGTATGGCGCTAGCGGGGCCTGACGAGCAGTACTTC. Filled out from reference TRBV19 and TRBJ2-7, the complete variable domain reads DGGITQSPKYLFRKEGQNVTLSCEQNLNHDAMYWYRQDPGQGLRLIYYSQIVNDFQKGDIAEGYSVSREKKESFPLTVTSAQKNPTAFYLCASSMALAGPDEQYFGPGTRLTVT.

The chain uses TRBV19 and TRBJ2-1; TRBD2 matches 7 bases. Germline CDR1 reads LNHDA; CDR2 reads SQIVND (reference sequence). The CDR3 totals 14 residues. Trimming at V came to 4 bases and at J to 7 bases, leaving 7 bases not matched to a gene. The CDR3 sequence: CASSTSGGVNEQFF. CDR3 coding DNA: TGTGCCAGTAGTACATCGGGGGGAGTAAATGAGCAGTTCTTC.

This clone was observed a handful of times. The chain couples TRBV30 to TRBJ2-5, with 13 bases fitting TRBD2. Unmatched junction bases numbered 9, after V lost 7 bases and J lost 7 bases. Germline V lookup: CDR1 GTSNPN, CDR2 SVGIG (reference sequence). The CDR3 consists of 14 residues. The CDR3 loop is CASRGLAGRGTQYF. As DNA, the CDR3 is TGTGCCTCGAGGGGACTAGCGGGACGAGGGACCCAGTACTTC. Full variable domain (missing parts from reference TRBV30 and TRBJ2-5): SQTIHQWPATLVQPVGSPLSLECTVEGTSNPNLYWYRQAAGRGLQLLFYSVGIGQISSEVPQNLSASRPQDRQFILSSKKLLLSDSGFYLCASRGLAGRGTQYFGPGTRLLVL.

This rearrangement joins TRBV11-2 to TRBJ2-7; 8 bases are a match to TRBD2. The length of the CDR3 is 15 residues. The V segment lost 2 bases and the J segment 3 bases; nucleotides outside the gene matches: 6. Germline V gene data show CDR1 as SGHAT and CDR2 as FQNNGV. CDR3 sequence (DNA): TGTGCCAGCAGCTTACCCAGCGGGGGCCTCTACGAGCAGTACTTC. Protein product: CASSLPSGGLYEQYF.

This chain connects TRBV4-1 to TRBJ1-6, with TRBD1 identical over 7 bases. The CDR3 loop spans 17 amino acids. V was pared by 4 bases and J by 7 bases, with 13 bases of the junction left unmatched. CDR1 is MGHRA and CDR2 is YSYEKL in the germline V gene. The DNA of the CDR3 is TGCGCCAGCAGCCGCGGCCCACAGGGGATGGACAATTCACCCCTCCACTTT. This gives the protein CASSRGPQGMDNSPLHF.

The rearrangement joins TRBV9 to TRBJ1-1; no clear D. The length of the CDR3 is 13 residues. The V end lost 0 bases, the J end lost 6 bases, and 9 bases lay between the germline ends. In germline, CDR1 is SGDLS, CDR2 YYNGEE. This CDR3 is CASSVGWRAEAFF. CDR3 bases: TGTGCCAGCAGCGTAGGATGGAGAGCTGAAGCTTTCTTT.

The genes are TRBV7-9 and TRBJ2-1, with TRBD1 matching over 9 bases. This CDR3 region has 15 residues. The V gene end was trimmed by 7 bases and the J gene end by 8 bases; junction bases not matched to a gene: 12. Germline loops: CDR1 SEHNR, CDR2 FQNEAQ (reference sequence). CDR3 protein: CASTPTGGAPHEQFF. The CDR3 nucleotides are TGTGCCAGCACCCCTACAGGGGGCGCGCCCCATGAGCAGTTCTTC. Drawing the rest from reference TRBV7-9 and TRBJ2-1, the complete variable domain is DTGVSQNPRHKITKRGQNVTFRCDPISEHNRLYWYRQTLGQGPEFLTYFQNEAQLEKSRLLSDRFSAERPKGSFSTLEIQRTEQGDSAMYLCASTPTGGAPHEQFFGPGTRLTVL.

The J gene is TRBJ2-2, the V gene TRBV3-1 (or the pseudogene TRBV3-2); 7 nucleotides line up with TRBD2. Germline V gives CDR1 LGHDT, CDR2 YNNKEL (reference sequence). Germline trimming cut 3 bases from V and 7 bases from J; bases unmatched to any gene: 11. The CDR3 length is 16 residues. CDR3 amino acids: CASSQHQGGGNGELFF. For the CDR3, the DNA is TGTGCCAGCAGCCAGCATCAGGGCGGGGGTAACGGGGAGCTGTTTTTT.

The V call is TRBV19, the J call TRBJ1-5; the D is unclear. V lost 7 bases to trimming and J lost 2 bases, with 9 bases between them. Germline loops: CDR1 LNHDA, CDR2 SQIVND (reference sequence). The length of the CDR3 is 13 residues. The CDR3 is CASTSVGNQPQHF. The CDR3 DNA follows: TGTGCCAGTACTTCAGTGGGCAATCAGCCCCAGCATTTT.

CDR3 DNA: TGTGCCAGCAGCCCTGGACAAAATTCACCCCTCCACTTT. Translating it yields CASSPGQNSPLHF. The rearrangement joins TRBV5-4 to TRBJ1-6; possible D gene TRBD1, 5 bases. Germline V gene lookup returns CDR1 SGHNT and CDR2 YYREEE (reference sequence). CDR3 size: 13 residues. V dropped 4 bases and J dropped 7 bases, with 9 bases sitting between them.

This chain uses TRBV7-9 with TRBJ2-3; D is perhaps TRBD2 (5 bases). Germline loops: CDR1 SEHNR, CDR2 FQNEAQ (reference sequence). The CDR3 has 14 residues. With 5 bases removed from V and 0 bases from J, the gap between germline ends came to 9 bases. DNA for the CDR3: TGTGCCAGCAGCCCCCGGGGTAGCACAGATACGCAGTATTTT. Residues: CASSPRGSTDTQYF. The whole variable domain, filled in from reference TRBV7-9 and TRBJ2-3, reads DTGVSQNPRHKITKRGQNVTFRCDPISEHNRLYWYRQTLGQGPEFLTYFQNEAQLEKSRLLSDRFSAERPKGSFSTLEIQRTEQGDSAMYLCASSPRGSTDTQYFGPGTRLTVL.

This chain joins TRBV2 and TRBJ2-1; TRBD2 matches at 10 bases. The germline gives CDR1 SNHLY, CDR2 FYNNEI. The CDR3 spans 14 residues. J was trimmed by 8 bases and V by 6 bases; bases with no gene match: 7. CDR3 sequence reads: CASSGLAGVDEQFF. The CDR3 DNA follows: TGTGCCAGCAGCGGCCTAGCGGGAGTCGATGAGCAGTTCTTC.

The chain couples TRBV29-1 to TRBJ1-2; D might be TRBD1 (6 bases). From germline, CDR1 is SQVTM and CDR2 ANQGSEA. V was trimmed by 6 bases and J by 4 bases, leaving 15 bases between them. This CDR3 spans 13 amino acids. The CDR3, as DNA: TGCAGCGTGATACGGGGGGGCAGCTATGGCTACACCTTC. Translation gives CSVIRGGSYGYTF.